Listed below are T cell receptor beta chains from one sample, sequenced in a study of identical twins. In TCRdb, the 5' RACE reads were re-called with MiXCR into one record per CDR3 protein. The sample records roughly 540,000 distinct CDR3 sequences, about 20% being singletons. The sample was also reused in another study, on T cells expressing NK-cell markers.

Material for sequencing was CD4+ T cells sorted from blood. The source of these receptors is a young woman in good health. Each CDR3 is given with its conserved first and last residue. The order of the fields is clone size, D gene, V gene, J gene, CDR3 DNA, CDR3 protein. The D gene is left open where the match is weak. Clone sizes are given selectively: once, few, many, or a class where the clone is expanded.

abundance: NA; d_gene: NA; v_gene: TRBV5-1; j_gene: TRBJ2-7; CDR3nt: TGCGCCAGCAGCCTCCCTACAAGCTACGAGCAGTACTTC; CDR3aa: CASSLPTSYEQYF
abundance: NA; d_gene: NA; v_gene: TRBV19; j_gene: TRBJ1-6; CDR3nt: TGTGCCAGTAGTATACCAGCGTCCTATAATTCACCCCTCCACTTT; CDR3aa: CASSIPASYNSPLHF
abundance: many; d_gene: NA; v_gene: TRBV27; j_gene: TRBJ1-2; CDR3nt: TGTGCCAGCAGTTCAATAAACCAAGCCTACTCGACCTATGGCTACACCTTC; CDR3aa: CASSSINQAYSTYGYTF
abundance: NA; d_gene: NA; v_gene: TRBV20-1; j_gene: TRBJ1-4; CDR3nt: TGCAGTGCTAGAGTCCGGTGGGAAAAACTGTTTTTT; CDR3aa: CSARVRWEKLFF
abundance: NA; d_gene: TRBD2; v_gene: TRBV5-1; j_gene: TRBJ2-1; CDR3nt: TGCGCCAGCAGCTTGGCGGTCTTAGCGGGAGGGCCGGATGAGCAGTTCTTC; CDR3aa: CASSLAVLAGGPDEQFF
abundance: once; d_gene: NA; v_gene: TRBV5-5; j_gene: TRBJ2-1; CDR3nt: TGTGCCAGCAGCTTGGGGGTCCTCTGGGCAGGGAATAACAATGAGCAGTTCTTC; CDR3aa: CASSLGVLWAGNNNEQFF
abundance: NA; d_gene: NA; v_gene: TRBV5-5; j_gene: TRBJ2-1; CDR3nt: TGTGCCATGAGCTCCGGGGCCTACAATGAGCAGTTCTTC; CDR3aa: CAMSSGAYNEQFF
abundance: NA; d_gene: NA; v_gene: TRBV20-1; j_gene: TRBJ2-5; CDR3nt: TGCAGTGCTAGCAAACATTCTCATCAAGAGACCCAGTACTTC; CDR3aa: CSASKHSHQETQYF
abundance: NA; d_gene: TRBD1; v_gene: TRBV18; j_gene: TRBJ1-6; CDR3nt: TGTGCCAGCTCACCCTGGACAGGGGGAGATTCACCCCTCCACTTT; CDR3aa: CASSPWTGGDSPLHF
abundance: NA; d_gene: NA; v_gene: TRBV25-1; j_gene: TRBJ2-7; CDR3nt: TGTGCCAGCAGTGAACAGGGGAGCCGAAGTTACGAGCAGTACTTC; CDR3aa: CASSEQGSRSYEQYF
abundance: many; d_gene: NA; v_gene: TRBV7-9; j_gene: TRBJ2-2; CDR3nt: TGTGCCAGCAGCTTAGCGCTGGGAACCGCGAACACCGGGGAGCTGTTTTTT; CDR3aa: CASSLALGTANTGELFF
abundance: NA; d_gene: NA; v_gene: TRBV20-1; j_gene: TRBJ1-1; CDR3nt: TGCAGTGTCACGACAGCGATGAACACTGAAGCTTTCTTT; CDR3aa: CSVTTAMNTEAFF
abundance: NA; d_gene: TRBD2; v_gene: TRBV7-9; j_gene: TRBJ2-5; CDR3nt: TGTGCCAGCAGCTTCAGCGGGAGGTTAAGAGAGACCCAGTACTTC; CDR3aa: CASSFSGRLRETQYF
abundance: few; d_gene: NA; v_gene: TRBV5-1; j_gene: TRBJ1-2; CDR3nt: TGCGCCAGCAGCTTGAACAGGGTGCGGGCGTATGGCTACACCTTC; CDR3aa: CASSLNRVRAYGYTF
abundance: many; d_gene: NA; v_gene: TRBV5-1; j_gene: TRBJ1-1; CDR3nt: TGCGCCAGCAGCTGGGGGACTGGGACTGAAGCTTTCTTT; CDR3aa: CASSWGTGTEAFF
abundance: many; d_gene: TRBD1; v_gene: TRBV6-1; j_gene: TRBJ2-3; CDR3nt: TGTGCCAGCAGTCAAAATCCAACCGGGACAGGGAGGAGAAGTGGTACGCAGTATTTT; CDR3aa: CASSQNPTGTGRRSGTQYF
abundance: NA; d_gene: TRBD2; v_gene: TRBV7-9; j_gene: TRBJ2-1; CDR3nt: TGTGCCAGCAGCGCCCGAGCGGGAGGGCCCACCTACAATGAGCAGTTCTTC; CDR3aa: CASSARAGGPTYNEQFF
abundance: NA; d_gene: TRBD1; v_gene: TRBV12-3/TRBV12-4; j_gene: TRBJ1-2; CDR3nt: TGTGCCAGCAGTTCAAACAGGGGATTCTATGGCTACACCTTC; CDR3aa: CASSSNRGFYGYTF